These T cell receptor beta chains were read from a single sample in a study of tumor-infiltrating lymphocytes in localized non-small cell lung cancer. Assay used: immunoSEQ multiplex PCR; TCRdb lists only in-frame clones, some missing. The sample has around 6,800 clones, 70% to 80% seen once. The sample taken for sequencing was uninvolved lung tissue not adjacent to the tumor. Every receptor here comes from a human donor with non-small cell lung cancer. Each CDR3 is given with its conserved first and last residue. The order of the fields is clone size, D gene, J gene, V gene, CDR3 DNA, CDR3 protein. The D gene is left open where the match is weak. Rows give clone size only sometimes, using once, few, many, or a class for an expanded clone.

clone_size: once; d_call: NA; j_call: TRBJ2-3; v_call: TRBV5-4; cdr3_nt: TGTGCCAGCAGCTTGGGACGGGGATTGGATACGCAGTATTTT; cdr3_aa: CASSLGRGLDTQYF
clone_size: NA; d_call: NA; j_call: TRBJ1-3; v_call: TRBV14; cdr3_nt: TGTGCCAGCAGCCAAGGGGACGGCTCTGGAAACACCATATATTTT; cdr3_aa: CASSQGDGSGNTIYF
clone_size: NA; d_call: NA; j_call: TRBJ1-4; v_call: TRBV2; cdr3_nt: TGTGCCAGCAGTGAATGGGGAGTGGTAGTAACTAATGAAAAACTGTTTTTT; cdr3_aa: CASSEWGVVVTNEKLFF
clone_size: NA; d_call: TRBD1; j_call: TRBJ1-2; v_call: TRBV5-1; cdr3_nt: TGCGCCAGCAGCACCGACAGGGTGGATGGCTACACCTTC; cdr3_aa: CASSTDRVDGYTF
clone_size: few; d_call: TRBD2; j_call: TRBJ2-5; v_call: TRBV7-7; cdr3_nt: TGTGCCAGCAGCTTGACTAGCGGGAGGGCCATATATGAGACCCAGTACTTC; cdr3_aa: CASSLTSGRAIYETQYF
clone_size: NA; d_call: TRBD1; j_call: TRBJ1-1; v_call: TRBV30; cdr3_nt: TGTGCCTGGGGGACAGCTCGTGCTTTCTTT; cdr3_aa: CAWGTARAFF
clone_size: few; d_call: TRBD2; j_call: TRBJ2-7; v_call: TRBV29-1; cdr3_nt: TGCAGCGTTGAATTAGGACTAGAAGGCTACGAGCAGTACTTC; cdr3_aa: CSVELGLEGYEQYF
clone_size: medium-sized; d_call: NA; j_call: TRBJ2-7; v_call: TRBV6-5; cdr3_nt: TGTGCCAGCAGTTACGGAACAGGGACGTGGCAGTACTTC; cdr3_aa: CASSYGTGTWQYF
clone_size: NA; d_call: NA; j_call: TRBJ2-7; v_call: TRBV14; cdr3_nt: TGTGCCAGCAGCCAAGAGATCTACGAGCAGTACTTC; cdr3_aa: CASSQEIYEQYF
clone_size: NA; d_call: NA; j_call: TRBJ2-5; v_call: TRBV2; cdr3_nt: TGTGCCAGCAACGGTGCCTCATGGACCCAGTACTTC; cdr3_aa: CASNGASWTQYF
clone_size: NA; d_call: NA; j_call: TRBJ2-5; v_call: TRBV5-5; cdr3_nt: TGTGCCAGCACCCTTGGCCAGGGCCGAGAGACCCAGTACTTC; cdr3_aa: CASTLGQGRETQYF
clone_size: NA; d_call: TRBD2; j_call: TRBJ2-1; v_call: TRBV13; cdr3_nt: TGTGCCAGCAGCTCCCGTAGCGGGGGGCCCCACAATGAGCAGTTCTTC; cdr3_aa: CASSSRSGGPHNEQFF
clone_size: NA; d_call: NA; j_call: TRBJ1-1; v_call: TRBV2; cdr3_nt: TGTGCCAGCAGTGATGACAGCGGAGAAGCTTTCTTT; cdr3_aa: CASSDDSGEAFF
clone_size: NA; d_call: NA; j_call: TRBJ1-4; v_call: TRBV25-1; cdr3_nt: TGTGCCAGCAGTGGACAGCCTTCGGGGAGGCGAGGAAAACTGTTTTTT; cdr3_aa: CASSGQPSGRRGKLFF
clone_size: NA; d_call: NA; j_call: TRBJ1-4; v_call: TRBV6-1; cdr3_nt: TGTGCCAGCAGCCCATCGTTTGAAAAACTGTTTTTT; cdr3_aa: CASSPSFEKLFF
clone_size: few; d_call: NA; j_call: TRBJ1-1; v_call: TRBV18; cdr3_nt: TGTGCCAGCTCACCATCTGCGAACACTGAAGCTTTCTTT; cdr3_aa: CASSPSANTEAFF
clone_size: NA; d_call: NA; j_call: TRBJ1-4; v_call: TRBV9; cdr3_nt: TGTGCCAGCAGCTACGGAACAGGGAGGGTTGATGAAAAACTGTTTTTT; cdr3_aa: CASSYGTGRVDEKLFF
clone_size: NA; d_call: NA; j_call: TRBJ2-2; v_call: TRBV5-1; cdr3_nt: TGCGCCAGCAGCTTGTTGGGCGCCGGGGAGCTGTTTTTT; cdr3_aa: CASSLLGAGELFF
clone_size: NA; d_call: TRBD1; j_call: TRBJ1-1; v_call: TRBV29-1; cdr3_nt: TGCAGCGTTGAGGGGACAGGGGTGACTGAAGCTTTCTTT; cdr3_aa: CSVEGTGVTEAFF
clone_size: once; d_call: TRBD2; j_call: TRBJ2-7; v_call: TRBV7-3; cdr3_nt: TGTGCCAGCAGCTTAAAGGCTAGCGGGAAGGATTACGAGCAGTACTTC; cdr3_aa: CASSLKASGKDYEQYF
clone_size: NA; d_call: NA; j_call: TRBJ2-1; v_call: TRBV12-5; cdr3_nt: TGTGCTAGTGGTTTGGTATTTGGGGGGGAGCAGTTCTTC; cdr3_aa: CASGLVFGGEQFF
clone_size: NA; d_call: NA; j_call: TRBJ1-1; v_call: TRBV14; cdr3_nt: TGTGCCAGCAGCCAAGAGACAGCAAACACTGAAGCTTTCTTT; cdr3_aa: CASSQETANTEAFF
clone_size: NA; d_call: NA; j_call: TRBJ2-3; v_call: TRBV6-5; cdr3_nt: TGTGCCAGCAGTCTCACACTTAGCGCAGATACGCAGTATTTT; cdr3_aa: CASSLTLSADTQYF
clone_size: NA; d_call: TRBD1; j_call: TRBJ2-2; v_call: TRBV28; cdr3_nt: TGTGCCAGCAGTTTAACAGGGGTGGCACCCAGCCGGGAGCTGTTTTTT; cdr3_aa: CASSLTGVAPSRELFF
clone_size: few; d_call: TRBD1; j_call: TRBJ2-7; v_call: TRBV28; cdr3_nt: TGTGCCAGCAACCCTCATCAGGGACAGAGCTCCTACGAGCAGTACTTC; cdr3_aa: CASNPHQGQSSYEQYF
clone_size: NA; d_call: TRBD1; j_call: TRBJ1-3; v_call: TRBV10-3; cdr3_nt: TGTGCCATCAGGGGGGACAGATCCTCTGGAAACACCATATATTTT; cdr3_aa: CAIRGDRSSGNTIYF
clone_size: NA; d_call: NA; j_call: TRBJ1-5; v_call: TRBV10-2; cdr3_nt: TGCGCCAGCAGTGAGTCGACTTGGAGCAATCAGCCCCAGCATTTT; cdr3_aa: CASSESTWSNQPQHF
clone_size: NA; d_call: NA; j_call: TRBJ2-4; v_call: TRBV5-5; cdr3_nt: TGTGCCAGCAGCCCATGGACAGTAGCCAAAAACATTCAGTACTTC; cdr3_aa: CASSPWTVAKNIQYF
clone_size: NA; d_call: TRBD1; j_call: TRBJ2-1; v_call: TRBV19; cdr3_nt: TGTGCCAGTAGTATCGGGGGACAGGGGAACAATGAGCAGTTCTTC; cdr3_aa: CASSIGGQGNNEQFF